A single sample gave rise to the 32 T cell receptor beta chains below, sequenced in a study of blood T cell repertoires in COVID-19. Clones were sequenced by immunoSEQ multiplex PCR, and TCRdb holds only the in-frame ones, with some missing. Of fewer than 300,000 clones in the sample, about 85% are singletons; the top ten hold under 3%. Sequencing was performed on PBMCs or T cells enriched from blood (not recorded which). These receptors were collected from a woman aged 45-65 years who had recovered from COVID-19.

The chain couples TRBV19 to TRBJ1-3, with D perhaps TRBD1 (6 bases). This CDR3 contains 15 residues. The germline CDR1 and CDR2 sequences are LNHDA and SQIVND (reference sequence). V lost 4 bases, J lost 0 bases, and 10 bases lay in between. The CDR3 reads CASSKTGSSGNTIYF. The CDR3, as DNA: TGTGCCAGTAGTAAGACAGGTAGCTCTGGAAACACCATATATTTT.

Notes on this clone: The sample contains more than one DNA sequence encoding this CDR3. The chain joins TRBV4-1 to TRBJ1-2; D not certain. This CDR3 comprises 13 residues. The germline gives CDR1 MGHRA, CDR2 YSYEKL. V was cut by 0 bases and J by 3 bases, with 5 bases left in between. The CDR3 nucleotides read TGCGCCAGCAGCCAAGACCTTGACTATGGCTACACCTTC. Translation gives CASSQDLDYGYTF.

Details on this clone: Other DNA sequences from this sample encode an identical CDR3 as well. The chain uses TRBV5-4 and TRBJ2-1; 7 positions agree with TRBD1. The germline gives CDR1 SGHNT, CDR2 YYREEE (reference sequence). Unmatched junction bases numbered 3, after V lost 3 bases and J lost 6 bases. The CDR3 spans 13 residues. In DNA form, the CDR3 reads TGTGCCAGCAGCTCCGACAGGGCCAATGAGCAGTTCTTC. Translation: CASSSDRANEQFF. Filled out from reference TRBV5-4 and TRBJ2-1, the complete variable domain reads ETGVTQSPTHLIKTRGQQVTLRCSSQSGHNTVSWYQQALGQGPQFIFQYYREEENGRGNFPPRFSGLQFPNYSSELNVNALELDDSALYLCASSSDRANEQFFGPGTRLTVL.

V gene TRBV3-1 (or the pseudogene TRBV3-2) combines with J gene TRBJ1-4; D perhaps matches TRBD1 (6 bases). The CDR3 has 14 residues. Germline CDR1 and CDR2: LGHDT and YNNKEL (reference sequence). Trimming removed 6 bases at V and 6 bases at J, with 14 bases between. In DNA form, the CDR3 reads TGTGCCAGCAGTCTAGGACAGTGGGATGAAAAACTGTTTTTT. Translation: CASSLGQWDEKLFF.

V usage is TRBV11-3 and J usage is TRBJ2-5, with 8 bases fitting TRBD2. Germline-derived CDR1 and CDR2 are SGHNT and YENEEA. Trimming cost V 4 bases and J 1 base; bases outside gene matches: 8. The CDR3 is made up of 16 amino acids. The CDR3 sequence is CASSSSGGAPQETQYF. DNA of the CDR3: TGTGCCAGCAGCTCGTCCGGGGGGGCCCCCCAAGAGACCCAGTACTTC. Using reference TRBV11-3 and TRBJ2-5 for the parts outside the CDR3, the full variable domain is EAGVVQSPRYKIIEKKQPVAFWCNPISGHNTLYWYLQNLGQGPELLIRYENEEAVDDSQLPKDRFSAERLKGVDSTLKIQPAELGDSAVYLCASSSSGGAPQETQYFGPGTRLLVL.

The J gene is TRBJ1-6, the V gene TRBV6-5, with TRBD1 identical over 7 bases. The CDR3 is 14 residues long. The germline V gene encodes CDR1 MNHEY and CDR2 SVGAGI. V shed 6 bases, J shed 6 bases, and the junction held 5 bases outside the gene matches. CDR3 in amino acids: CASSRDRSNSPLHF. The DNA for the CDR3 is TGTGCCAGCAGCCGGGACAGATCTAATTCACCCCTCCACTTT.

The chain has TRBV7-8 and TRBJ1-4; 9 bases map to TRBD1. This CDR3 comprises 15 residues. Germline-derived CDR1 and CDR2 are SGHVS and FQNEAQ. Germline trimming cut 4 bases from V and 7 bases from J; bases unmatched to any gene: 7. This chain's CDR3 is CASSWGQGRGEKLFF. For the CDR3, the DNA is TGTGCCAGCAGCTGGGGACAGGGTAGAGGTGAAAAACTGTTTTTT.

V usage is TRBV5-1 and J usage is TRBJ2-3; the match to TRBD1 covers 10 bases. V was clipped by 4 bases and J by 2 bases; unmatched bases: 4. The CDR3 is made up of 15 amino acids. Germline values: CDR1 SGHRS, CDR2 YFSETQ. The chain's CDR3 is CASSVGTGDTDTQYF. The CDR3 coding sequence is TGCGCCAGCAGCGTCGGGACAGGGGACACAGATACGCAGTATTTT.

V gene TRBV7-2 combines with J gene TRBJ1-4; the D gene is possibly TRBD1 (5 bases). Trimming took off 5 bases at V and 8 bases at J, with 18 bases between the two ends. Germline V lookup: CDR1 SGHTA, CDR2 FQGNSA. The CDR3 runs to 15 residues. The CDR3 loop reads CASSPVGGGEEKLFF. Here the CDR3 DNA reads TGTGCCAGCAGCCCAGTGGGGGGTGGGGAGGAAAAACTGTTTTTT.

The gene calls are TRBV14 and TRBJ2-2; 9 bases align to TRBD1. Trimming at V came to 0 bases and at J to 3 bases, leaving 8 bases not matched to a gene. The CDR3 is 18 amino acids. Germline values: CDR1 SGHDN, CDR2 FVKESK. The CDR3 loop is CASSQEVNRGLDTGELFF. For the CDR3, the DNA is TGTGCCAGCAGCCAAGAAGTAAACAGGGGGCTTGACACCGGGGAGCTGTTTTTT.

The V gene is TRBV9, the J gene TRBJ1-3; D is undetermined. The ends were cut back, 2 bases at V and 4 bases at J, with 10 bases in the middle. This CDR3 comprises 14 residues. CDR1 SGDLS and CDR2 YYNGEE come from the germline V gene. CDR3 amino acids: CASSVQTEGNTIYF. The DNA for the CDR3 is TGTGCCAGCAGCGTGCAGACTGAAGGAAACACCATATATTTT.

V gene TRBV29-1 combines with J gene TRBJ2-1; TRBD2 agrees at 8 bases. Germline values: CDR1 SQVTM, CDR2 ANQGSEA. Trimming took 3 bases from V and 2 from J; bases not matched to a gene: 9. This CDR3 region has 16 residues. In DNA form, the CDR3 reads TGCAGCGTTGATAGGGGCGGGAGGCCACCCTACAATGAGCAGTTCTTC. Its translation is CSVDRGGRPPYNEQFF.

This clone was recorded only once. The CDR3 nucleotides are TGTGCCAGTAGTAACGAACCGCGGGGGAGCAACAATGAGCAGTTCTTC. Amino acids: CASSNEPRGSNNEQFF. This sequence joins TRBV19 and TRBJ2-1, with 7 bases matching TRBD2. V was clipped by 4 bases and J by 5 bases; unmatched bases: 11. This CDR3 spans 16 amino acids. The germline V gene has CDR1 LNHDA and CDR2 SQIVND (reference sequence).

This chain connects TRBV5-1 to TRBJ2-3; 10 bases align to TRBD2. The CDR3 totals 16 residues. Per germline, CDR1 SGHRS and CDR2 YFSETQ. J lost 6 bases, V lost 4 bases, and 11 bases had no gene match. CDR3 sequence: CASSPVPSGGGDTQYF. CDR3 sequence (DNA): TGCGCCAGCAGCCCAGTTCCTAGCGGGGGCGGTGATACGCAGTATTTT.

The chain uses TRBV7-2 and TRBJ1-3, with a weak D call TRBD1 (6 bases). Germline V gives CDR1 SGHTA, CDR2 FQGNSA. The CDR3 spans 15 residues. V was shortened by 2 bases and J by 3 bases, with 11 bases between the two germline ends. The DNA for the CDR3 is TGTGCCAGCAGCTTATCAGGGGCGGGTGGAAACACCATATATTTT. This gives the protein CASSLSGAGGNTIYF. Looking up the rest from reference TRBV7-2 and TRBJ1-3 gives the full variable domain: GAGVSQSPSNKVTEKGKDVELRCDPISGHTALYWYRQSLGQGLEFLIYFQGNSAPDKSGLPSDRFSAERTGGSVSTLTIQRTQQEDSAVYLCASSLSGAGGNTIYFGEGSWLTVV.

V usage is TRBV5-5 and J usage is TRBJ1-1, with TRBD1 matching 8 bases. V shed 4 bases, J shed 4 bases, and the junction held 6 bases outside the gene matches. This CDR3 comprises 14 residues. Germline-derived CDR1 and CDR2 are SGHKS and YYEKEE (reference sequence). CDR3 region: CASSRIQGVTEAFF. Written as DNA, the CDR3 is TGTGCCAGCAGCCGAATACAGGGGGTCACTGAAGCTTTCTTT.

For this clone: This sample includes further DNA sequences coding for the same CDR3. The chain has TRBV12-3 or TRBV12-4 and TRBJ1-1; D is ambiguous. This CDR3 has 13 residues. V was pared by 1 base and J by 4 bases, with 7 bases between. As DNA, the CDR3 is TGTGCCAGCAGTTTAGGGCCTGGCACTGAAGCTTTCTTT. It codes for CASSLGPGTEAFF.

The chain uses TRBV6-2 or TRBV6-3 and TRBJ1-3; 7 positions agree with TRBD1. The V gene end was trimmed by 5 bases and the J gene end by 0 bases; junction bases not matched to a gene: 4. This CDR3 comprises 15 residues. Per the germline V gene, CDR1 is MNHEY and CDR2 is SVGEGT. The DNA for the CDR3 is TGTGCCAGCAGTGGGGACAGAAGCTCTGGAAACACCATATATTTT. Its translation: CASSGDRSSGNTIYF.

The J gene is TRBJ1-2, the V gene TRBV6-2 or TRBV6-3, with a tentative D call TRBD1 (5 bases). CDR1 and CDR2 (germline): MNHEY, SVGEGT. The CDR3 sequence is 15 residues long. Deletions cut 2 bases from V and 8 bases from J, with 18 bases between. CDR3 amino acids: CASSYQARGVEGYTF. The CDR3 coding sequence is TGTGCCAGCAGTTACCAAGCTCGGGGGGTCGAGGGCTACACCTTC.

The chain is built from TRBV18 and TRBJ1-2, with no clear D. In germline, CDR1 is KGHSH, CDR2 LQKENI. V lost 6 bases and J lost 9, with 20 bases in between. CDR3 size: 14 residues. The chain's CDR3 is CASSPDTVRFSYTF. The DNA of the CDR3 is TGTGCCAGCTCGCCTGACACGGTGAGATTTAGCTACACCTTC. Based on the CDR3 plus reference TRBV18 and TRBJ1-2, the full variable domain is NAGVMQNPRHLVRRRGQEARLRCSPMKGHSHVYWYRQLPEEGLKFMVYLQKENIIDESGMPKERFSAEFPKEGPSILRIQQVVRGDSAAYFCASSPDTVRFSYTFGSGTRLTVV.

V is TRBV19 and J is TRBJ1-5, with TRBD1 matching 8 bases. J was trimmed by 5 bases and V by 3 bases; bases with no gene match: 6. Germline V gene data show CDR1 as LNHDA and CDR2 as SQIVND (reference sequence). The CDR3 extends over 15 amino acids. CDR3 nucleotide sequence: TGTGCCAGTAGTATCGCGCAGGGGGCCTATCAGCCCCAGCATTTT. Amino acids: CASSIAQGAYQPQHF.

This clone is a singleton in its sample. The rearrangement joins TRBV19 to TRBJ2-3; D ambiguous. The CDR3 sequence is 11 residues long. V was trimmed by 6 bases and J by 4 bases, leaving 5 bases between them. Germline V CDR1 and CDR2: LNHDA, SQIVND (reference sequence). The CDR3 region has the DNA TGTGCCAGTAGGAGAGCAGATACGCAGTATTTT. This codes for CASRRADTQYF. Filled out from reference TRBV19 and TRBJ2-3, the complete variable domain reads DGGITQSPKYLFRKEGQNVTLSCEQNLNHDAMYWYRQDPGQGLRLIYYSQIVNDFQKGDIAEGYSVSREKKESFPLTVTSAQKNPTAFYLCASRRADTQYFGPGTRLTVL.

The chain joins TRBV5-1 to TRBJ2-3; D is ambiguous. CDR1 SGHRS and CDR2 YFSETQ come from the germline V gene. The CDR3 covers 16 residues. Trimming pared 0 bases from V and 2 bases from J, leaving 13 bases between. CDR3 amino acids: CASSLAGTVHTDTQYF. In DNA, the CDR3 is TGCGCCAGCAGCTTGGCCGGCACAGTCCACACAGATACGCAGTATTTT.

The chain carries TRBV20-1 and TRBJ2-4; D gene uncertain. Trimming shortened V by 3 bases and J by 3 bases, and 6 bases separated the two germline ends. Per the germline V gene, CDR1 is DFQATT and CDR2 is SNEGSKA (reference sequence). The CDR3 sequence is 12 residues long. This CDR3 reads CSASTDKNIQYF. Written as DNA, the CDR3 is TGCAGTGCTAGTACTGACAAAAACATTCAGTACTTC.

This clone is a singleton in its sample. The chain uses TRBV30 and TRBJ1-1; 8 bases match TRBD1. The trim removed 5 bases at V and 2 bases at J, leaving 1 base unmatched. Germline CDR1 GTSNPN, CDR2 SVGIG (reference sequence). The CDR3 has 12 amino acids. DNA of the CDR3: TGTGCCTGGGACAGGGGAAACACTGAAGCTTTCTTT. Translation: CAWDRGNTEAFF.

The V and J genes are TRBV5-4 and TRBJ1-1, with D unclear. The CDR3 consists of 13 residues. V lost 1 base to trimming and J lost 1 base, with 5 bases between them. CDR1 is SGHNT, CDR2 YYREEE, per germline (reference sequence). The CDR3 nucleotides read TGTGCCAGCAGCTTGCCCGGGAACACTGAAGCTTTCTTT. As protein: CASSLPGNTEAFF.

The CDR3 is CASSQDRAGNQPQHF. In nucleotides, the CDR3 is TGCGCCAGCAGCCAGGACAGGGCCGGCAATCAGCCCCAGCATTTT. This sequence joins TRBV4-1 and TRBJ1-5; 8 nucleotides match TRBD1. CDR1 and CDR2 (germline): MGHRA, YSYEKL. The CDR3 is 15 residues long. Trimming cost V 3 bases and J 2 bases; bases outside gene matches: 3.

This clone is a singleton in its sample. This chain links TRBV30 with TRBJ1-2; 8 bases fit TRBD1. The germline V gene has CDR1 GTSNPN and CDR2 SVGIG (reference sequence). The CDR3 covers 13 residues. The V gene end was trimmed by 0 bases and the J gene end by 7 bases; junction bases not matched to a gene: 4. The CDR3 region is CAWSVQGVGGYTF. Written as DNA, the CDR3 is TGTGCCTGGAGTGTACAGGGGGTAGGTGGCTACACCTTC.

The chain carries TRBV5-1 and TRBJ1-6, with TRBD1 matching over 7 bases. The CDR3 extends over 15 amino acids. Germline V gene data show CDR1 as SGHRS and CDR2 as YFSETQ. The trim removed 3 bases at V and 4 bases at J, leaving 4 bases unmatched. This chain's CDR3 is CASSSGTAYNSPLHF. The CDR3, as DNA: TGCGCCAGCAGCTCCGGGACAGCATATAATTCACCCCTCCACTTT.

The chain carries TRBV5-1 and TRBJ1-5; 7 bases map to TRBD1. The germline CDR1 and CDR2 sequences are SGHRS and YFSETQ. The trim removed 0 bases at V and 7 bases at J, leaving 7 bases unmatched. The CDR3 is 15 residues long. CDR3 amino acids: CASSLAGARGQPQHF. The CDR3 bases are TGCGCCAGCAGCTTGGCAGGGGCCAGGGGGCAGCCCCAGCATTTT.

The CDR3: CASSIAGTGGRNTEAFF. The CDR3 coding sequence is TGCGCCAGCAGCATAGCCGGGACAGGGGGTCGTAACACTGAAGCTTTCTTT. The V call is TRBV5-1, the J call TRBJ1-1; 11 bases map to TRBD1. The germline V gene has CDR1 SGHRS and CDR2 YFSETQ. J was trimmed by 2 bases and V by 4 bases; bases with no gene match: 10. This CDR3 has 17 amino acids. The full variable domain, rest sourced from reference TRBV5-1 and TRBJ1-1, is KAGVTQTPRYLIKTRGQQVTLSCSPISGHRSVSWYQQTPGQGLQFLFEYFSETQRNKGNFPGRFSGRQFSNSRSEMNVSTLELGDSALYLCASSIAGTGGRNTEAFFGQGTRLTVV.

The gene calls are TRBV6-5 and TRBJ1-4; 10 nucleotides agree with TRBD1. Germline V gene sequence: CDR1 MNHEY, CDR2 SVGAGI. The V segment lost 6 bases and the J segment 8 bases; nucleotides outside the gene matches: 3. The CDR3 consists of 13 residues. The CDR3 loop is CASRLTGGEKLFF. Here the CDR3 DNA reads TGTGCCAGCAGGCTGACAGGGGGCGAAAAACTGTTTTTT.